A single sample gave rise to the 15 T cell receptor beta chains below, sequenced in a study of T cell responses to AZD1222 COVID-19 vaccine. Repertoires were generated with immunoSEQ multiplex PCR, while TCRdb's copy carries only in-frame clones and drops some. The sample gives about 170,000 clones, over 75% of which show up once; 6.5% to 8.5% is in the top ten. The sequences come from peripheral blood, collected on day 0 of AZD1222 vaccination. Source of these receptors: an adult in good health.

This chain connects TRBV19 to TRBJ2-7, with D possibly matching TRBD2 (5 bases). The CDR3 spans 15 residues. The V end lost 3 bases, the J end lost 3 bases, and 15 bases lay between the germline ends. Germline CDR1 is LNHDA and CDR2 is SQIVND (reference sequence). CDR3: CASSMERNGGYEQYF. CDR3 bases: TGTGCCAGTAGTATGGAACGAAACGGAGGCTACGAGCAGTACTTC.

V gene TRBV25-1 combines with J gene TRBJ2-7; no reliable D call. With 3 bases removed from V and 3 bases from J, the gap between germline ends came to 21 bases. The CDR3 spans 17 residues. Germline V gene data show CDR1 as MGHDK and CDR2 as SYGVNS. Here the CDR3 reads CASSDDIMPASDYEQYF. The CDR3 DNA sequence: TGTGCCAGCAGTGACGATATTATGCCGGCGTCAGACTACGAGCAGTACTTC.

The chain combines TRBV2 with TRBJ2-5; no clear D gene. The CDR3 extends over 14 amino acids. V was clipped by 3 bases and J by 0 bases, with 8 bases between them. Per germline, CDR1 SNHLY and CDR2 FYNNEI. CDR3 protein: CASSERLDQETQYF. DNA of the CDR3: TGTGCCAGCAGTGAGCGCTTAGACCAAGAGACCCAGTACTTC.

This clone was seen a few times. The chain employs TRBV4-1 and TRBJ2-5; 11 bases line up with TRBD2. In germline, CDR1 is MGHRA, CDR2 YSYEKL. This CDR3 has 16 amino acids. The trim removed 3 bases at V and 2 bases at J, leaving 5 bases unmatched. Written as DNA, the CDR3 is TGCGCCAGCAGCCATGCACTAGCGGGGGTTCAAGAGACCCAGTACTTC. Amino acid sequence: CASSHALAGVQETQYF.

V and J are TRBV5-6 and TRBJ2-5, with TRBD1 as a possible D gene (5 bases). Trimming took 0 bases from V and 4 from J, leaving 10 bases between them. The germline CDR1 and CDR2 sequences are SGHDT and YYEEEE. The CDR3 length is 14 residues. The CDR3 is CASSLVRGGETQYF. The CDR3 DNA follows: TGTGCCAGCAGCTTGGTTAGGGGTGGAGAGACCCAGTACTTC.

With respect to this clone: One junction end does not reproduce the germline sequence, and a read error may be involved. The rearrangement joins TRBV15 to TRBJ2-7, with 8 bases lining up with TRBD1. The CDR3 runs 16 residues. Germline CDR1 is LNHNV and CDR2 is YYDKDF (reference sequence). This chain's CDR3 is CATSTDFGTGSHEQYF. The CDR3 DNA sequence: TGTGCCACCAGCACCGATTTCGGGACAGGCTCCCACGAGCAGTACTTC. Combining the CDR3 with reference TRBV15 and TRBJ2-7 gives the whole variable domain DAMVIQNPRYQVTQFGKPVTLSCSQTLNHNVMYWYQQKSSQAPKLLFHYYDKDFNNEADTPDNFQSRRPNTSFCFLDIRSPGLGDTAMYLCATSTDFGTGSHEQYFGPGTRLTVT.

The rearrangement uses TRBV9 and TRBJ1-2, with 9 bases aligning to TRBD1. The ends lost 0 bases at V and 7 bases at J; junction bases unmatched: 7. This CDR3 spans 15 amino acids. Germline loops: CDR1 SGDLS, CDR2 YYNGEE. The CDR3 sequence is CASSVGGDRASGYTF. DNA of the CDR3: TGTGCCAGCAGCGTAGGGGGGGACAGGGCCTCTGGCTACACCTTC.

The chain joins TRBV4-2 to TRBJ2-2, with D unclear. This CDR3 comprises 16 residues. CDR1 LGHNA and CDR2 YNFKEQ come from the germline V gene. Deletions cut 3 bases from V and 1 base from J, with 12 bases between. CDR3 protein: CASSQLEGLNTGELFF. The CDR3 DNA sequence: TGTGCCAGCAGCCAGCTAGAAGGGCTGAACACCGGGGAGCTGTTTTTT.

V and J are TRBV10-3 and TRBJ2-1, with D perhaps matching TRBD2 (5 bases). Germline loops: CDR1 ENHRY, CDR2 SYGVKD. V lost 11 bases and J 3 bases, leaving 11 bases between the germline ends. This CDR3 is built from 12 residues. The DNA of the CDR3 is TGTGCCGTCGGACTTGTCTACAATGAGCAGTTCTTC. Translated: CAVGLVYNEQFF.

This clone was observed a few times. This chain connects TRBV13 to TRBJ1-3; tentatively, D is TRBD1 (6 bases). Germline V lookup: CDR1 PRHDT, CDR2 FYEKMQ (reference sequence). The CDR3 extends over 15 amino acids. Deletions cut 2 bases from V and 0 bases from J, with 8 bases between. Written as DNA, the CDR3 is TGTGCCAGCAGCTTAAGGACAGCCTCTGGAAACACCATATATTTT. This encodes CASSLRTASGNTIYF.

V is TRBV7-6 and J is TRBJ1-3, with D maybe TRBD1 (5 bases). Between the trimmed V and J ends, which lost 2 bases and 1 base, there was a span of 12 bases. The CDR3 is 16 amino acids. CDR1 SGHVS and CDR2 FNYEAQ come from the germline V gene. The CDR3 loop reads CASSLTSGRSGNTIYF. The DNA for the CDR3 is TGTGCCAGCAGCTTAACATCAGGGAGGTCTGGAAACACCATATATTTT. The full variable domain, completed using reference TRBV7-6 and TRBJ1-3, is GAGVSQSPRYKVTKRGQDVALRCDPISGHVSLYWYRQALGQGPEFLTYFNYEAQQDKSGLPNDRFSAERPEGSISTLTIQRTEQRDSAMYRCASSLTSGRSGNTIYFGEGSWLTVV.

The chain combines TRBV20-1 with TRBJ2-1; D perhaps matches TRBD1 (5 bases). V was clipped by 3 bases and J by 3 bases, with 12 bases between them. The CDR3 sequence is 14 residues long. CDR1 and CDR2 from the germline V gene are DFQATT and SNEGSKA (reference sequence). The CDR3 loop is CSASSRVSYNEQFF. The CDR3 nucleotides read TGCAGTGCTAGTTCCAGGGTGAGCTACAATGAGCAGTTCTTC.

This clone was found once. The gene calls are TRBV27 and TRBJ2-2, with a tentative D call TRBD2 (5 bases). Deletions cut 10 bases from V and 1 base from J, with 7 bases between. Germline V gives CDR1 MNHEY, CDR2 SMNVEV (reference sequence). The CDR3 is 12 amino acids. CDR3 bases: TGTGCCATCCGGGGGAACACCGGGGAGCTGTTTTTT. It yields the protein CAIRGNTGELFF.

The genes are TRBV7-9 and TRBJ1-5; 7 bases are shared with TRBD1. Germline V CDR1 and CDR2: SEHNR, FQNEAQ (reference sequence). Trimming cost V 4 bases and J 0 bases; bases outside gene matches: 3. The CDR3 length is 15 residues. In DNA, the CDR3 is TGTGCCAGCAGCTCAGGGGGGCATAGCAATCAGCCCCAGCATTTT. Its translation: CASSSGGHSNQPQHF.

The chain joins TRBV5-1 to TRBJ2-2; the D gene could be TRBD1 or TRBD2 (5 bases each). The V gene's germline CDR1 is SGHRS and CDR2 YFSETQ. The CDR3 runs to 13 residues. V lost 4 bases and J lost 5, with 9 bases in between. DNA for the CDR3: TGCGCCAGCAGCGGGACGGGGACCGGGGAGCTGTTTTTT. As protein: CASSGTGTGELFF. Looking up the rest from reference TRBV5-1 and TRBJ2-2 gives the full variable domain: KAGVTQTPRYLIKTRGQQVTLSCSPISGHRSVSWYQQTPGQGLQFLFEYFSETQRNKGNFPGRFSGRQFSNSRSEMNVSTLELGDSALYLCASSGTGTGELFFGEGSRLTVL.